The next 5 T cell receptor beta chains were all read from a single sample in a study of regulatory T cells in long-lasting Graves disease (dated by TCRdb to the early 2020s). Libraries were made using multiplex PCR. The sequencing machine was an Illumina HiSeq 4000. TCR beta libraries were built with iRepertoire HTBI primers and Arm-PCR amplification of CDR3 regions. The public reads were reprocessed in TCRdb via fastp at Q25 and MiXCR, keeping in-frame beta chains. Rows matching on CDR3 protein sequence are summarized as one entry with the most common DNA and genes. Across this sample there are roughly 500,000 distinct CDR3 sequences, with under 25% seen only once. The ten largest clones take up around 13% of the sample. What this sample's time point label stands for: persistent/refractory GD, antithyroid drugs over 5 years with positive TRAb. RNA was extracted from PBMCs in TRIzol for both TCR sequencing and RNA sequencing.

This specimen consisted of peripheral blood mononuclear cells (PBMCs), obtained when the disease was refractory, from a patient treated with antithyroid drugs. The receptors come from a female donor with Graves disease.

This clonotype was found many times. CDR3: CASRGYGTGYTF. As DNA, the CDR3 is TGTGCCAGCAGAGGATACGGGACAGGCTACACCTTC. The rearrangement joins TRBV12-3 or TRBV12-4 to TRBJ1-2; D is possibly TRBD1 (6 bases). This CDR3 comprises 12 residues. The V end lost 6 bases, the J end lost 8 bases, and 13 bases lay between the germline ends.

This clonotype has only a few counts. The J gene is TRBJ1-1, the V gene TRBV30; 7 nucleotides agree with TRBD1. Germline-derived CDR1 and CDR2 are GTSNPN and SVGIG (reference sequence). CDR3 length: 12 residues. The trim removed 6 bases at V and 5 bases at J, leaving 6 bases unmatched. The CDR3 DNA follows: TGTGCCTGTCGACAGGGTTTGACTGAAGCTTTCTTT. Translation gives CACRQGLTEAFF. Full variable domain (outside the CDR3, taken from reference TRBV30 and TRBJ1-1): SQTIHQWPATLVQPVGSPLSLECTVEGTSNPNLYWYRQAAGRGLQLLFYSVGIGQISSEVPQNLSASRPQDRQFILSSKKLLLSDSGFYLCACRQGLTEAFFGQGTRLTVV.

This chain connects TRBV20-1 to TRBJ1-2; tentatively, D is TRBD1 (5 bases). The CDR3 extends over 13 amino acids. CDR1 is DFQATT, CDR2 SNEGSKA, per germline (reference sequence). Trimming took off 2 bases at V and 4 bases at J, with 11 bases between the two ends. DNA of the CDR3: TGCAGTGCTAGATTCTCCGGGGGCTATGGCTACACCTTC. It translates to CSARFSGGYGYTF.

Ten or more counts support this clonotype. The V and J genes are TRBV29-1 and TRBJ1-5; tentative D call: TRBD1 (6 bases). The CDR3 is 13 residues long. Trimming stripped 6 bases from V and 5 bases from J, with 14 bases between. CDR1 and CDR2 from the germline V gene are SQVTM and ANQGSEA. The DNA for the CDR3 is TGCAGCGTAGGCGAGGGGGGGCATCAGCCCCAGCATTTT. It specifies CSVGEGGHQPQHF.

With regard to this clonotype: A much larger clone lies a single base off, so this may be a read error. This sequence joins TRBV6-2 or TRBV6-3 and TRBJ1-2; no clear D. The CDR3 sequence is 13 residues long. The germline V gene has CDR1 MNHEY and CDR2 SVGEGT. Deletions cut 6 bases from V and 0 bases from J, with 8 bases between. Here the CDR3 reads CASRSRANYGYTF. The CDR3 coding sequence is TGTGCCAGCAGGTCCCGAGCTAACTATGGCTACACCTTC.